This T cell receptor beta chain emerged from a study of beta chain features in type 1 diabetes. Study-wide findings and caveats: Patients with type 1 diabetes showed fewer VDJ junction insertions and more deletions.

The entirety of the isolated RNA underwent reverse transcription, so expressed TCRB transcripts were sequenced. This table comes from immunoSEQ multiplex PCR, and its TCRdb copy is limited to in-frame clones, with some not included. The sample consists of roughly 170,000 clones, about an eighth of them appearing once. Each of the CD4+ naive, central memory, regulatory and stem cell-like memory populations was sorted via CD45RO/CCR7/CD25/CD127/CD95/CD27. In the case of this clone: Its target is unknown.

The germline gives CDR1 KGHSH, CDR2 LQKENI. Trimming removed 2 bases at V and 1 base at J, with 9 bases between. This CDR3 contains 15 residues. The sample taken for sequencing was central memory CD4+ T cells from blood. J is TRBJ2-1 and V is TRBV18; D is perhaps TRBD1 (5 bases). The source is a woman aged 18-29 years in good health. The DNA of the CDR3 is TGTGCCAGCTCACCAGTGCAGGGTTCCTACAATGAGCAGTTCTTC. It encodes CASSPVQGSYNEQFF.